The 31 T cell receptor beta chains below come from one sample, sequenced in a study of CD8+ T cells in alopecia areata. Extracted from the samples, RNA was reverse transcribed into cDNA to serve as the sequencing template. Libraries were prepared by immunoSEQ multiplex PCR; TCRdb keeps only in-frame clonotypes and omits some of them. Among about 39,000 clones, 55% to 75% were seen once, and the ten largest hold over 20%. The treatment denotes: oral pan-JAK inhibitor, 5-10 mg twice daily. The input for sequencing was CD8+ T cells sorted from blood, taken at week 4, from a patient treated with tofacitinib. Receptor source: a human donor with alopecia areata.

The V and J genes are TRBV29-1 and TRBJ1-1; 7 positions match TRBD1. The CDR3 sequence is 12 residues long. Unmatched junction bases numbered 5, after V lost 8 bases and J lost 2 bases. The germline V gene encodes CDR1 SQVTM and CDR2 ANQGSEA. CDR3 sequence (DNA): TGCAGCTCGCGACAGGGTAACACTGAAGCTTTCTTT. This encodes CSSRQGNTEAFF.

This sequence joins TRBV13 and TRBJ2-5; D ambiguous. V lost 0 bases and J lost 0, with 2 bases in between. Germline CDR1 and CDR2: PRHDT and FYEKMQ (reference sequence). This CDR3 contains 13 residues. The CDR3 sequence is CASSLGNQETQYF. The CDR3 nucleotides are TGTGCCAGCAGCTTAGGCAACCAAGAGACCCAGTACTTC.

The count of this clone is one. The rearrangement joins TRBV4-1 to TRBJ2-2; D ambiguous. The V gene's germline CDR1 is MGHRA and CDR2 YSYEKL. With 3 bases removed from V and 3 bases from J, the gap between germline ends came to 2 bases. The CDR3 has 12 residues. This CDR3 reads CASSHDTGELFF. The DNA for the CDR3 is TGCGCCAGCAGCCACGACACCGGGGAGCTGTTTTTT.

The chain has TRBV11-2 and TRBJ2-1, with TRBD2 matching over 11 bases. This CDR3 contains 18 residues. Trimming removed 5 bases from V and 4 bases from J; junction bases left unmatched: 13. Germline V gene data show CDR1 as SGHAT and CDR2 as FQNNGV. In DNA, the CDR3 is TGTGCCAGCAGCACAATTAGGTCAGGGACTAGCGGATACAATGAGCAGTTCTTC. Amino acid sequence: CASSTIRSGTSGYNEQFF.

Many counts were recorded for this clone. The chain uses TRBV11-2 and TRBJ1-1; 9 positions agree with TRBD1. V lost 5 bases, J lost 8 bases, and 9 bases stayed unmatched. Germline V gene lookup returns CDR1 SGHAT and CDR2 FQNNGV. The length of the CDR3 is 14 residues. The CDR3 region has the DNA TGTGCCAGCAGCCAATGGACAGGGGTCCCCGAAGCTTTCTTT. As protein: CASSQWTGVPEAFF.

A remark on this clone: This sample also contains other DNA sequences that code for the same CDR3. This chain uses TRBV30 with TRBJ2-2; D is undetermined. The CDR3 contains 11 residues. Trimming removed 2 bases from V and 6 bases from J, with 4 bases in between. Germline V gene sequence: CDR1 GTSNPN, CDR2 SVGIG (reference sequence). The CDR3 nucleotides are TGTGCCTGGAGTCTGTCCGGGGAGCTGTTTTTT. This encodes CAWSLSGELFF. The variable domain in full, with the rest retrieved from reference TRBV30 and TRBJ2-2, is SQTIHQWPATLVQPVGSPLSLECTVEGTSNPNLYWYRQAAGRGLQLLFYSVGIGQISSEVPQNLSASRPQDRQFILSSKKLLLSDSGFYLCAWSLSGELFFGEGSRLTVL.

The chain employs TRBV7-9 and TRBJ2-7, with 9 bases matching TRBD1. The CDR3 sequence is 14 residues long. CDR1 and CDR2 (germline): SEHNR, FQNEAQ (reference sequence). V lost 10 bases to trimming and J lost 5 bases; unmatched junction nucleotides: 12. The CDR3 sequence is CATQSDRGFNEQYF. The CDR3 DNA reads TGTGCCACCCAATCGGACAGGGGATTTAACGAGCAGTACTTC.

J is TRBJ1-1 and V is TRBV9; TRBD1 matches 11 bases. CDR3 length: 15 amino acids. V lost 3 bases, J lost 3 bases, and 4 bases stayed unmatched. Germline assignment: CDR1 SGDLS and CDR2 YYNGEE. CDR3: CASSAGGQGDTEAFF. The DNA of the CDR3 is TGTGCCAGCAGCGCCGGGGGACAGGGGGACACTGAAGCTTTCTTT.

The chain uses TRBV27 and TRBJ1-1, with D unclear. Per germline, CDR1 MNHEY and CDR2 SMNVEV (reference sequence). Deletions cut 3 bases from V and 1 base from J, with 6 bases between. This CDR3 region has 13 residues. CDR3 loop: CASSFRSNTEAFF. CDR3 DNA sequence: TGTGCCAGCAGTTTCCGCTCGAACACTGAAGCTTTCTTT.

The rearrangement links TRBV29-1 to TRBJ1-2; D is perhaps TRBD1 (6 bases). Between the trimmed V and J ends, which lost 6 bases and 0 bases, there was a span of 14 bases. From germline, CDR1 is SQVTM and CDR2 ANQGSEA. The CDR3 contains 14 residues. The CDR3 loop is CSVIDRTSNYGYTF. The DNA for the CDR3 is TGCAGCGTGATAGACAGGACCTCTAACTATGGCTACACCTTC.

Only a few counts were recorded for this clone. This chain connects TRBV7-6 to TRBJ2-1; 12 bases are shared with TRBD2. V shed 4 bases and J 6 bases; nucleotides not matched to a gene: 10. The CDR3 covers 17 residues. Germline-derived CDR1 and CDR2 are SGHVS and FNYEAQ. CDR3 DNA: TGTGCCAGCAGCTCGTGGGTGGCTAGCGGGGGGGCCAATGAGCAGTTCTTC. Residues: CASSSWVASGGANEQFF. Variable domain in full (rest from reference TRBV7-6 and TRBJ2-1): GAGVSQSPRYKVTKRGQDVALRCDPISGHVSLYWYRQALGQGPEFLTYFNYEAQQDKSGLPNDRFSAERPEGSISTLTIQRTEQRDSAMYRCASSSWVASGGANEQFFGPGTRLTVL.

CDR3 sequence reads: CASSPLGGMNTEAFF. The CDR3 DNA sequence: TGTGCCAGTAGTCCCCTAGGAGGGATGAACACTGAAGCTTTCTTT. The J gene is TRBJ1-1, the V gene TRBV19; D remains unclear. The CDR3 extends over 15 amino acids. V lost 5 bases and J lost 0, with 13 bases in between. From germline, CDR1 is LNHDA and CDR2 SQIVND (reference sequence).

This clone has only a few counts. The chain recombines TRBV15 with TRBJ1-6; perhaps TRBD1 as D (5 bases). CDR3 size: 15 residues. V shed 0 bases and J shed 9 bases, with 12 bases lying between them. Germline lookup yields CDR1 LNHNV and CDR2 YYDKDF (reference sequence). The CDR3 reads CATSRDLGLGSPLHF. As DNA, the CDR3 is TGTGCCACCAGCAGAGATTTGGGACTTGGTTCACCCCTCCACTTT.

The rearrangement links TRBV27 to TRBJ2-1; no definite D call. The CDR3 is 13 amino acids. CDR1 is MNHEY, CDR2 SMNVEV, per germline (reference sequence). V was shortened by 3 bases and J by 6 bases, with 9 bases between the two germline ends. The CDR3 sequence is CASSFGRVNEQFF. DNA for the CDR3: TGTGCCAGCAGTTTTGGAAGGGTCAATGAGCAGTTCTTC.

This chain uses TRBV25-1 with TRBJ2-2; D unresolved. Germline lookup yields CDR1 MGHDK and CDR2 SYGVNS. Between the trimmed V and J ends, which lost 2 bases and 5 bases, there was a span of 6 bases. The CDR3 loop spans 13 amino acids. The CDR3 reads CASSEPGTGELFF. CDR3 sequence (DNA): TGTGCCAGCAGTGAACCAGGAACCGGGGAGCTGTTTTTT.

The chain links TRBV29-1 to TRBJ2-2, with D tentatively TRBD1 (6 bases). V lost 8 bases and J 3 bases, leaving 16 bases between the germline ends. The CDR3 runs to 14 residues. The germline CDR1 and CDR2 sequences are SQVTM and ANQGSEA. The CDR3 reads CSIRTAGDTGELFF. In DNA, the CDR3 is TGCAGCATAAGGACAGCCGGCGACACCGGGGAGCTGTTTTTT.

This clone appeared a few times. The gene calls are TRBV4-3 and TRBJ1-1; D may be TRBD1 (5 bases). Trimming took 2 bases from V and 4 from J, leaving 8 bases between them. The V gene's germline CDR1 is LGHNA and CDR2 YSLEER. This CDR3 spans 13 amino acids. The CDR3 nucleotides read TGCGCCAGCAGCCAATCCAGGGTCACTGAAGCTTTCTTT. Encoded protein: CASSQSRVTEAFF.

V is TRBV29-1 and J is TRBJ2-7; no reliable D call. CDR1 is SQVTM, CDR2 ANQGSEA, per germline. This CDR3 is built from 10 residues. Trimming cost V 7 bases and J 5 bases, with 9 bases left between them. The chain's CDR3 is CSALSDEQYF. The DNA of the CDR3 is TGCAGCGCCCTGAGCGACGAGCAGTACTTC.

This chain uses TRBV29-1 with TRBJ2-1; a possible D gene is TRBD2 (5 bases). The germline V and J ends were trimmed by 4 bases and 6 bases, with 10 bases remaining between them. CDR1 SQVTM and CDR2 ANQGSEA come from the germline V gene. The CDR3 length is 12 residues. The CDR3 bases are TGCAGCGTTGTGGGGAGTTCCAATGAGCAGTTCTTC. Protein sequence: CSVVGSSNEQFF.

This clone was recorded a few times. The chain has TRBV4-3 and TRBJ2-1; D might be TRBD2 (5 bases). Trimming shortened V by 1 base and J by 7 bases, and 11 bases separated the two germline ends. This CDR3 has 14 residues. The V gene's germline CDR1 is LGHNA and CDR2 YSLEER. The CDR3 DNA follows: TGCGCCAGCAGCCAAGTGAGTAGGAGGAATGAGCAGTTCTTC. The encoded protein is CASSQVSRRNEQFF.

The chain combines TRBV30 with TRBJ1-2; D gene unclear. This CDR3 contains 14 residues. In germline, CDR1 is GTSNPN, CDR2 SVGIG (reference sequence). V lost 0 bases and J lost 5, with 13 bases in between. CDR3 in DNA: TGTGCCTGGAGTGTAGGGCAGGCGGGGTATGGCTACACCTTC. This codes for CAWSVGQAGYGYTF.

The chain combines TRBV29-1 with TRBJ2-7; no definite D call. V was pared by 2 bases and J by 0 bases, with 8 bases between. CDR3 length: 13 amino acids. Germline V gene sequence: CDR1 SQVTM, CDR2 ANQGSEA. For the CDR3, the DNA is TGCAGCGTTGAAAAAGGAAGCTCCTACGAGCAGTACTTC. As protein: CSVEKGSSYEQYF.

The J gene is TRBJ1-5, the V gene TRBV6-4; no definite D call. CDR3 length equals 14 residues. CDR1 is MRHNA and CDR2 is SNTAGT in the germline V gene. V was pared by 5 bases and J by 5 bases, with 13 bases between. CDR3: CASSQTMGDQPQHF. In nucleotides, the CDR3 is TGTGCCAGCAGTCAGACAATGGGAGATCAGCCCCAGCATTTT.

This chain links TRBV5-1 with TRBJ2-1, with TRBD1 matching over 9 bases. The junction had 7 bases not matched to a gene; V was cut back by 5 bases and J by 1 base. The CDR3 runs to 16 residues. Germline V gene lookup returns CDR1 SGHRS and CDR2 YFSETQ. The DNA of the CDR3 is TGCGCCAGCAGGTTCAGGGACAGGGTGTCCTACAATGAGCAGTTCTTC. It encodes CASRFRDRVSYNEQFF.

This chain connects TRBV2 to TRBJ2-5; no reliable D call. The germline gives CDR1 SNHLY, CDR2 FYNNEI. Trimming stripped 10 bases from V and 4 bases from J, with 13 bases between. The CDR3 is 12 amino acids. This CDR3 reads CATPHSRETQYF. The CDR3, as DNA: TGTGCCACTCCCCACAGCAGAGAGACCCAGTACTTC. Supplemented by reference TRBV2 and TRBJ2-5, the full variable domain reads EPEVTQTPSHQVTQMGQEVILRCVPISNHLYFYWYRQILGQKVEFLVSFYNNEISEKSEIFDDQFSVERPDGSNFTLKIRSTKLEDSAMYFCATPHSRETQYFGPGTRLLVL.

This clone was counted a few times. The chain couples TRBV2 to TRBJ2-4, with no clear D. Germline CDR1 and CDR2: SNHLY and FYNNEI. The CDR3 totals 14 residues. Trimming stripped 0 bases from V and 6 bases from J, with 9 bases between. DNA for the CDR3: TGTGCCAGCAGTGAAGCCCGCACATTAAACATTCAGTACTTC. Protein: CASSEARTLNIQYF.

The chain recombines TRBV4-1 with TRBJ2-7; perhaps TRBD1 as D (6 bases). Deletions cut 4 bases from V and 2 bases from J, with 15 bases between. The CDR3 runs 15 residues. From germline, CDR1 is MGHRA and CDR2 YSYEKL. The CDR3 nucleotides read TGCGCCAGCAGCCCAGGGGAGCCGAGCCCCTACGAGCAGTACTTC. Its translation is CASSPGEPSPYEQYF.

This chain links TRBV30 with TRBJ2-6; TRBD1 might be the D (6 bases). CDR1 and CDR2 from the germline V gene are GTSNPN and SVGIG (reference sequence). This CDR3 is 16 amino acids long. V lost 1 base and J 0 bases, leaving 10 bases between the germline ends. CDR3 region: CAWSGTVFSGANVLTF. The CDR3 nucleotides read TGTGCCTGGAGTGGGACAGTTTTCTCTGGGGCCAACGTCCTGACTTTC.

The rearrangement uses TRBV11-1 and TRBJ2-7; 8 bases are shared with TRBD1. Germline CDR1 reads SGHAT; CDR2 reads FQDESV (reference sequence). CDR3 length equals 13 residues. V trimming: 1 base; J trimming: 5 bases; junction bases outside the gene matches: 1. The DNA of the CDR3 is TGTGCCAGCAGCTTAGGACAGGGGAACGAGCAGTACTTC. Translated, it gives CASSLGQGNEQYF.

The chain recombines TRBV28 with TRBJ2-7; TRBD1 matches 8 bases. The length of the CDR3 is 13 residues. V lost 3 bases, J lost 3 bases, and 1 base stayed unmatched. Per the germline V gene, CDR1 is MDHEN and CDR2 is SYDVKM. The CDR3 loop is CASSFGQGYEQYF. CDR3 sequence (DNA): TGTGCCAGCAGTTTCGGACAGGGCTACGAGCAGTACTTC.

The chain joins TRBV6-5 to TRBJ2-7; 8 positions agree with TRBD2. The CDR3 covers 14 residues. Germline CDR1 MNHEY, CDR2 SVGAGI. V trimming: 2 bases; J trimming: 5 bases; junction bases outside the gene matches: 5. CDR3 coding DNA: TGTGCCAGCAGTTACGGTGCGGGGGGTAACGAGCAGTACTTC. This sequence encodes CASSYGAGGNEQYF.